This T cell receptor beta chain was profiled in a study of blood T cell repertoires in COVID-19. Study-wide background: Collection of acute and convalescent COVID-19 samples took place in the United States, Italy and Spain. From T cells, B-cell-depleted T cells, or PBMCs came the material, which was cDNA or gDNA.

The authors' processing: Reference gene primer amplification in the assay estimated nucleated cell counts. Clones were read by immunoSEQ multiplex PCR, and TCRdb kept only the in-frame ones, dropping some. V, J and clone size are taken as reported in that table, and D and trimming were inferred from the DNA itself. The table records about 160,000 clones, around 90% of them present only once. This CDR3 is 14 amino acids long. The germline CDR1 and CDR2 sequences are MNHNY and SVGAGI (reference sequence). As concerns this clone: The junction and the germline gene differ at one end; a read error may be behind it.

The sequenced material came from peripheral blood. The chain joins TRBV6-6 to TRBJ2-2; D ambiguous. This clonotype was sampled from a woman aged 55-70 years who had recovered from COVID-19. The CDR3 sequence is CASSYGRNAGELFF. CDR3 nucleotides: TGTGCCAGCAGTTATGGCAGGAACGCCGGGGAGCTGTTTTTT.